The present entry profiles one T cell receptor beta chain with its context. What it binds is not known. The CDR3 runs 17 residues. The data were taken from a study of graft-versus-host responses after intestinal transplantation. Some clones are missing from TCRdb's copy, which holds only in-frame ones; the method was immunoSEQ multiplex PCR. The table has around 110,000 clones, approximately 92% seen once. The receptor was derived from a human donor who was the organ donor for an intestinal transplant. The chain recombines TRBV21-1 with TRBJ2-5; TRBD2 was called by the table and not checked on the DNA. TRBV21-1 is shown as a pseudogene. The sequencing used unstimulated CD4+ T cells sorted from spleen or lymph node cells, collected before transplant. CDR3 amino acids: CAIQTGTPLAGRETQYF. The DNA for the CDR3 is TGTGCCATCCAAACCGGGACCCCTCTAGCGGGTAGGGAGACCCAGTACTTC.